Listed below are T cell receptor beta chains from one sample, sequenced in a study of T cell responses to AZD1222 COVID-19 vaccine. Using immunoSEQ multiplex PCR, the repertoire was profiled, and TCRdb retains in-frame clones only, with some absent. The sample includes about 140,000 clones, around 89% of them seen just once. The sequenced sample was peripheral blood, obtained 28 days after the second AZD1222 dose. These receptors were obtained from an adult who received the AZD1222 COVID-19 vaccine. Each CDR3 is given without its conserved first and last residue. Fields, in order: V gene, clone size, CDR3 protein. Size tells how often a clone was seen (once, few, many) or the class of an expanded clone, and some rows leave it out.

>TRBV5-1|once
ASSLYRGHTEAF
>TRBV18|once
ASSPLSGGAEDTQY
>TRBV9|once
ASSPWKGKETQY
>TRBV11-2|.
ASSLDPADGYEQY
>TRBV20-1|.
SASRGGEQY
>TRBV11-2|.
ASSYRQGVAVF
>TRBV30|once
AWSVRQLNEKLF
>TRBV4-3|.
ASSQGTGSSYEQY
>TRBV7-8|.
ASSLDQRLNTGELF
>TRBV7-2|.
ASSLTGTDSPLH
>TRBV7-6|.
ASSLGHDTGELF
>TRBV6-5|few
ASSPTRYNEQF
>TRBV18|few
ASFKTGDTEAF
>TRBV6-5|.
ASRKNLVVDYEQY
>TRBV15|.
ATSRDFRVDEKLF
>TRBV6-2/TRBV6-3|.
ASSYGRQGVEKSQF
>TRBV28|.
ASSFGSNQPQH
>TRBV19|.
ASSTSTNQPQH
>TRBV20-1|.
SASTGGPVSNSPLH
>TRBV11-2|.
ASSLEGRGRTGELF